This T cell receptor beta chain was sequenced during a study of T-cell memory formation after mild COVID-19. Using constant-segment primers, 5'RACE produced TCR alpha and TCR beta cDNA libraries carrying sample barcodes and UMIs. MiXCR, run by TCRdb on the 5' RACE reads, gives a single entry per CDR3 protein. The sample includes 550,000 to 600,000 distinct CDR3 sequences, about 22% seen only once; the top ten take about 8.2%. Overall study findings and caveats: A balance of CD4 and CD8 characterized clones contracting day 15 to 85, whereas later expanders leaned CD4+. CD4+ contracting clones were found mainly in CM and EM, and CD8+ ones in EMRA. Detection of some responders pre-infection suggested pre-existing cross-reactive memory T cells participated.

With V trimmed by 3 bases and J by 7 bases, 2 bases remained unmatched. Germline lookup yields CDR1 LNHDA and CDR2 SQIVND (reference sequence). This CDR3 has 13 amino acids. This clonotype was counted between two and nine times. Antigen: not known. Source material: PBMCs or a T cell subset sorted from them (not recorded which). The sequence derives from an adult woman who had mild COVID-19 (a few samples of this study predate the infection). Cell type and time point are not known. The J gene is TRBJ2-1, the V gene TRBV19; TRBD2 matches 8 bases. The CDR3 nucleotides are TGTGCCAGTAGTATGACTAGCGCGAATGAGCAGTTCTTC. It is translated as CASSMTSANEQFF.